Listed below are T cell receptor beta chains from one sample, sequenced in a study of human T cells and chemical hapten exposure. In TCRdb, the RACE reads were re-called with MiXCR into one record per CDR3 protein. This sample yields 85,000 to 100,000 distinct CDR3 sequences, of which 27% are seen a single time; approximately 10% belongs to the top ten. The input for sequencing was whole blood, taken in connection with sensitization to the hapten diphenylcyclopropenone (DPC). These receptors were obtained from a middle-aged man with alopecia areata. Some clones in this sample may be carry-over from other donors' samples. The CDR3 runs from the conserved cysteine through the conserved F or W. Fields, in order: CDR3 length, V gene, D gene, J gene, clone size, CDR3 DNA, CDR3 protein. D genes are given only for firm matches. Rows give clone size only sometimes, using once, few, many, or a class for an expanded clone.

cdr3_length: 14
v_call: TRBV6-2/TRBV6-3
d_call: NA
j_call: TRBJ1-1
clone_size: NA
cdr3_nt: TGTGCCAGCAGTTACGGGATCTCCTACACTGAAGCTTTCTTT
cdr3_aa: CASSYGISYTEAFF

cdr3_length: 17
v_call: TRBV28
d_call: NA
j_call: TRBJ1-5
clone_size: NA
cdr3_nt: TGTGCCAGCAGTTCCTATTGGCGGGAGAGAAGCAATCAGCCCCAGCATTTT
cdr3_aa: CASSSYWRERSNQPQHF

cdr3_length: 17
v_call: TRBV6-5
d_call: TRBD2
j_call: TRBJ2-3
clone_size: NA
cdr3_nt: TGTGCCAGCAGTTCTGGGACTAGCGGGAGTGGGACAGATACGCAGTATTTT
cdr3_aa: CASSSGTSGSGTDTQYF

cdr3_length: 15
v_call: TRBV28
d_call: NA
j_call: TRBJ2-6
clone_size: few
cdr3_nt: TGTGCCAGCAGTTCCTCATCCTCTGGGGCCAACGTCCTGACTTTC
cdr3_aa: CASSSSSSGANVLTF

cdr3_length: 15
v_call: TRBV6-5
d_call: TRBD2
j_call: TRBJ2-1
clone_size: few
cdr3_nt: TGTGCCAGCAGTTACCAGCCTAGCGGGAGGGGTGAGCAGTTCTTC
cdr3_aa: CASSYQPSGRGEQFF

cdr3_length: 18
v_call: TRBV3-1
d_call: TRBD1
j_call: TRBJ1-1
clone_size: NA
cdr3_nt: TGTGCCAGCAGCCAAGAGGGGGGGACAGGGGGCCTGAACACTGAAGCTTTCTTT
cdr3_aa: CASSQEGGTGGLNTEAFF

cdr3_length: 15
v_call: TRBV5-1
d_call: NA
j_call: TRBJ1-3
clone_size: few
cdr3_nt: TGCGCCAGCAGCTTGGACGGAGACTCTGGAAACACCATATATTTT
cdr3_aa: CASSLDGDSGNTIYF

cdr3_length: 15
v_call: TRBV20-1
d_call: NA
j_call: TRBJ2-5
clone_size: few
cdr3_nt: TGCAGTGCTAGAGGTGTGACTGGGTACCAAGAGACCCAGTACTTC
cdr3_aa: CSARGVTGYQETQYF

cdr3_length: 16
v_call: TRBV12-3/TRBV12-4
d_call: NA
j_call: TRBJ2-3
clone_size: few
cdr3_nt: TGTGCCAGCAGTTTTCTAGCCGGGAGTAGCACAGATACGCAGTATTTT
cdr3_aa: CASSFLAGSSTDTQYF

cdr3_length: 15
v_call: TRBV12-3/TRBV12-4
d_call: NA
j_call: TRBJ2-7
clone_size: NA
cdr3_nt: TGTGCCAGCAGTTTAGGGAGGGTTGGTTCCTACGAGCAGTACTTC
cdr3_aa: CASSLGRVGSYEQYF

cdr3_length: 11
v_call: TRBV12-3/TRBV12-4
d_call: NA
j_call: TRBJ2-3
clone_size: NA
cdr3_nt: TGTGCCAGCAGTTGGGCAGATACGCAGTATTTT
cdr3_aa: CASSWADTQYF

cdr3_length: 18
v_call: TRBV4-3
d_call: NA
j_call: TRBJ2-6
clone_size: NA
cdr3_nt: TGCGCCAGCAGCCAAGATATTCCGGCTTCCTCTGGGGCCAACGTCCTGACTTTC
cdr3_aa: CASSQDIPASSGANVLTF

cdr3_length: 17
v_call: TRBV7-3
d_call: TRBD2
j_call: TRBJ2-1
clone_size: few
cdr3_nt: TGTGCCAGCAGCTCCCCGGGCGGGAGGGCCCTCGAAAATGAGCAGTTCTTC
cdr3_aa: CASSSPGGRALENEQFF

cdr3_length: 15
v_call: TRBV5-1
d_call: NA
j_call: TRBJ2-7
clone_size: NA
cdr3_nt: TGCGCCAGCAGCTTGTCTGTGGGCGACTACTACGAGCAGTACTTC
cdr3_aa: CASSLSVGDYYEQYF

cdr3_length: 16
v_call: TRBV6-2/TRBV6-3
d_call: TRBD1
j_call: TRBJ2-6
clone_size: NA
cdr3_nt: TGTGCCAGCAGTTATAACAGGGGGTCTGGGGCCAACGTCCTGACTTTC
cdr3_aa: CASSYNRGSGANVLTF

cdr3_length: 14
v_call: TRBV28
d_call: NA
j_call: TRBJ1-1
clone_size: NA
cdr3_nt: TGTGCCAGCAGCCGAAATACAGGTTACACTGAAGCTTTCTTT
cdr3_aa: CASSRNTGYTEAFF

cdr3_length: 14
v_call: TRBV3-1
d_call: NA
j_call: TRBJ2-6
clone_size: NA
cdr3_nt: TGTGCCAGCAGCCATCAATCTGGGGCCAACGTCCTGACTTTC
cdr3_aa: CASSHQSGANVLTF

cdr3_length: 14
v_call: TRBV7-2
d_call: NA
j_call: TRBJ2-7
clone_size: NA
cdr3_nt: TGTGCCAGCAGCTCCCGACAGTCGTCCTACGAGCAGTACTTC
cdr3_aa: CASSSRQSSYEQYF

cdr3_length: 12
v_call: TRBV30
d_call: NA
j_call: TRBJ2-7
clone_size: few
cdr3_nt: TGTGCCTGGAGCGTAACTAGATACGAGCAGTACTTC
cdr3_aa: CAWSVTRYEQYF

cdr3_length: 13
v_call: TRBV4-1
d_call: NA
j_call: TRBJ2-1
clone_size: NA
cdr3_nt: TGCGCCAGCAGCCAAGTCTCGAGCTCAGATCCGTTCTTC
cdr3_aa: CASSQVSSSDPFF

cdr3_length: 15
v_call: TRBV20-1
d_call: NA
j_call: TRBJ2-1
clone_size: few
cdr3_nt: TGCAGTGCTAGAGATGAGCGCAGCTCCTACAATGAGCAGTTCTTC
cdr3_aa: CSARDERSSYNEQFF

cdr3_length: 14
v_call: TRBV6-1
d_call: NA
j_call: TRBJ1-5
clone_size: NA
cdr3_nt: TGTGCCAGCAGTGAAAGAGGGGGGGATCAGCCCCAGCATTTT
cdr3_aa: CASSERGGDQPQHF

cdr3_length: 14
v_call: TRBV29-1
d_call: TRBD1
j_call: TRBJ1-2
clone_size: few
cdr3_nt: TGCAGCGTTGAGGGGACAGCTGCTAACTATGGCTACACCTTC
cdr3_aa: CSVEGTAANYGYTF

cdr3_length: 14
v_call: TRBV5-6
d_call: TRBD2
j_call: TRBJ2-7
clone_size: NA
cdr3_nt: TGTGCCAGCAGCGTGGGACTAGCGGTGTACGAGCAGTACTTC
cdr3_aa: CASSVGLAVYEQYF

cdr3_length: 14
v_call: TRBV20-1
d_call: NA
j_call: TRBJ2-1
clone_size: NA
cdr3_nt: TGCAGTGCCCAGACGGGAGCCCACTTAAATGAGCAGTTCTTC
cdr3_aa: CSAQTGAHLNEQFF

cdr3_length: 14
v_call: TRBV7-2
d_call: NA
j_call: TRBJ2-7
clone_size: few
cdr3_nt: TGTGCCAGCAGCTCTTTCGACTGGTCGGCGGAGCAGTACTTC
cdr3_aa: CASSSFDWSAEQYF

cdr3_length: 14
v_call: TRBV20-1
d_call: NA
j_call: TRBJ2-3
clone_size: NA
cdr3_nt: TGCAGTGCTAGAGATAGATCGGGCACAGATACGCAGTATTTT
cdr3_aa: CSARDRSGTDTQYF

cdr3_length: 17
v_call: TRBV6-5
d_call: NA
j_call: TRBJ1-6
clone_size: NA
cdr3_nt: TGTGCCAGCAGTTACTCCGGGGGGGGGATGAGTAATTCACCCCTCCACTTT
cdr3_aa: CASSYSGGGMSNSPLHF